This T cell receptor (beta chain) is from a study of control samples from healthy donors and cancer patients. Measured with immunoSEQ multiplex PCR; TCRdb has only the in-frame clones, and not every one. The sample has 100,000 to 150,000 clones, about 91% seen once. This CDR3 is built from 15 residues. Germline loops: CDR1 LGHNT, CDR2 FRNRAP. The V gene lost 0 bases and the J gene lost 5 bases, with 13 bases spanning the gap. The chain is built from TRBV12-5 and TRBJ1-2, with D perhaps TRBD1 (5 bases). This TCR was sampled from a man between 18 and 29 years old in good health. The sample comprised blood. CDR3 amino acids: CASGLVLPGGYGYTF. CDR3 nucleotides: TGTGCTAGTGGTTTGGTACTTCCCGGGGGTTATGGCTACACCTTC.